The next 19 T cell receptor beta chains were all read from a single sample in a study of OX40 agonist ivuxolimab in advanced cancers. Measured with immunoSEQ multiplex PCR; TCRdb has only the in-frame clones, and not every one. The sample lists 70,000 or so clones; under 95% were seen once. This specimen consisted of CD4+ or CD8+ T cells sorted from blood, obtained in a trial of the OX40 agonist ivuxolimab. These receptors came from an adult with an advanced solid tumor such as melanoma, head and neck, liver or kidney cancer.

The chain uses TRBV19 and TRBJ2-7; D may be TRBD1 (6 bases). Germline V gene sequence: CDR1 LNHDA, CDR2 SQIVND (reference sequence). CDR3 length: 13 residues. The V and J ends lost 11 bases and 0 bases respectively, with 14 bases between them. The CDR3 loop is CAVRDTSSYEQYF. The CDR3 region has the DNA TGTGCCGTTCGGGACACCAGCTCCTACGAGCAGTACTTC.

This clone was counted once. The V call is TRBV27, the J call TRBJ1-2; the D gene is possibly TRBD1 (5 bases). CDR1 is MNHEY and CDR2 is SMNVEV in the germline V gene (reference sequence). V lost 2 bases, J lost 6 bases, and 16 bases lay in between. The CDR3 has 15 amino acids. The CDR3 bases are TGTGCCAGCAGTTTAACCCAGGGTAGAACGCATGGCTACACCTTC. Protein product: CASSLTQGRTHGYTF.

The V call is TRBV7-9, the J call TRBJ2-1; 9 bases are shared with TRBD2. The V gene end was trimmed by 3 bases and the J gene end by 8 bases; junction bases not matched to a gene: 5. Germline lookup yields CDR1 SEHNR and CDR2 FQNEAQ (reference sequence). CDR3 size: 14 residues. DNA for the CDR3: TGTGCCAGCAGCTTGGGACTAGCTAGGGATGAGCAGTTCTTC. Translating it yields CASSLGLARDEQFF.

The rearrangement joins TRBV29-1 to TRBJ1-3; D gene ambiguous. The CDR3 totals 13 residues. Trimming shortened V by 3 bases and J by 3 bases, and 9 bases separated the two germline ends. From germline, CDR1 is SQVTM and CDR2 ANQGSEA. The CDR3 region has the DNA TGCAGCGTTGAGTGGACGGATGGAAACACCATATATTTT. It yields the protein CSVEWTDGNTIYF.

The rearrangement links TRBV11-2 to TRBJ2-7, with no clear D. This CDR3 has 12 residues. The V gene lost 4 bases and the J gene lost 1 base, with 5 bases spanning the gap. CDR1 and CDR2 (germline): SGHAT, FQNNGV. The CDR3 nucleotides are TGTGCCAGCAGCTCTCCATCCTACGAGCAGTACTTC. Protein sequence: CASSSPSYEQYF.

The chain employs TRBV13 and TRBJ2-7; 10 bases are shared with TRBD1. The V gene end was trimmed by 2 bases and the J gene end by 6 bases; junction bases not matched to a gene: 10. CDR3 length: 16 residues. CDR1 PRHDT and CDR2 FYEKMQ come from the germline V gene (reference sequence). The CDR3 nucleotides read TGTGCCAGCAGCTTAATTCCTCAAGACAGGGGGCTCGAGCAGTACTTC. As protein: CASSLIPQDRGLEQYF.

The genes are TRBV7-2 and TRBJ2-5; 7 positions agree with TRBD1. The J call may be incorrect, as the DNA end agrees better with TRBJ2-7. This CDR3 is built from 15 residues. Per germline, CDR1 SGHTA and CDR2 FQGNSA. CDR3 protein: CASIDPGQYSYEQYF. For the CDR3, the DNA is TGTGCCAGCATCGATCCGGGACAGTACTCCTACGAGCAGTACTTC.

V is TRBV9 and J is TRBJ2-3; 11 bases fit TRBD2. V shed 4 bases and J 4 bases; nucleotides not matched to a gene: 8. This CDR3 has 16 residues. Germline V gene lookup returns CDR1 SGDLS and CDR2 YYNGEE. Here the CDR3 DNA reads TGTGCCAGCAGCCAGGGACTAGCGGATTGGGCAGATACGCAGTATTTT. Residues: CASSQGLADWADTQYF. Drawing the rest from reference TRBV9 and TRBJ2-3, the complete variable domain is DSGVTQTPKHLITATGQRVTLRCSPRSGDLSVYWYQQSLDQGLQFLIQYYNGEERAKGNILERFSAQQFPDLHSELNLSSLELGDSALYFCASSQGLADWADTQYFGPGTRLTVL.

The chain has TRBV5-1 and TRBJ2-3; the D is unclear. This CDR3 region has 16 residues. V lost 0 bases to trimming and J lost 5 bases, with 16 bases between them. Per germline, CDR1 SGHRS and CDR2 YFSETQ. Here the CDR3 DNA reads TGCGCCAGCAGCTTGGTTGGTCCGCCGTGGCAAGATACGCAGTATTTT. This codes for CASSLVGPPWQDTQYF. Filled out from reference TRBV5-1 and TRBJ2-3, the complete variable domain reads KAGVTQTPRYLIKTRGQQVTLSCSPISGHRSVSWYQQTPGQGLQFLFEYFSETQRNKGNFPGRFSGRQFSNSRSEMNVSTLELGDSALYLCASSLVGPPWQDTQYFGPGTRLTVL.

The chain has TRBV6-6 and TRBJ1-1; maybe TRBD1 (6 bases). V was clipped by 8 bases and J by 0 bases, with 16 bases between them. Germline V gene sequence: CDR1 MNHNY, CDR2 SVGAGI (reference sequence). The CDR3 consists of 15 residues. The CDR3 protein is CASQVSGEVNTEAFF. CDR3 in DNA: TGTGCCAGCCAGGTATCAGGGGAGGTGAACACTGAAGCTTTCTTT.

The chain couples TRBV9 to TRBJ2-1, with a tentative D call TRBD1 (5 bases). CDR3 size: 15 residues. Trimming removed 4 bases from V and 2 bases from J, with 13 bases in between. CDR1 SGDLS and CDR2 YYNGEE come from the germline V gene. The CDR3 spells CASSYPGSAYNEQFF. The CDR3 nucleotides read TGTGCCAGCAGCTACCCAGGGTCGGCCTACAATGAGCAGTTCTTC.

The CDR3 is CASAVGQPSYEQYF. DNA for the CDR3: TGTGCCAGCGCAGTGGGACAGCCCTCTTACGAGCAGTACTTC. The chain recombines TRBV6-1 with TRBJ2-7; 7 bases map to TRBD1. Per the germline V gene, CDR1 is MNHNS and CDR2 is SASEGT. V was clipped by 8 bases and J by 4 bases; unmatched bases: 11. This CDR3 is 14 amino acids long.

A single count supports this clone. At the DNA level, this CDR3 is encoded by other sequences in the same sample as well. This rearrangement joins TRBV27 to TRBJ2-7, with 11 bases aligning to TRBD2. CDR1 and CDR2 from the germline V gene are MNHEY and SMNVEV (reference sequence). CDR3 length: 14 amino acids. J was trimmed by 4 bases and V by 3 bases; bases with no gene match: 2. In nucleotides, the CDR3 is TGTGCCAGCAGTTTTGGGACTAGCGGTTACGAGCAGTACTTC. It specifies CASSFGTSGYEQYF.

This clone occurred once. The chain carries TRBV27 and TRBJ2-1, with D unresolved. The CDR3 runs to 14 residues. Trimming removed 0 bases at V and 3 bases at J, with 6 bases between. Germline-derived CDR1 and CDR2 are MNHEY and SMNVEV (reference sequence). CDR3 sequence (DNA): TGTGCCAGCAGTTTATCTAGGGACTACAATGAGCAGTTCTTC. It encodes CASSLSRDYNEQFF.

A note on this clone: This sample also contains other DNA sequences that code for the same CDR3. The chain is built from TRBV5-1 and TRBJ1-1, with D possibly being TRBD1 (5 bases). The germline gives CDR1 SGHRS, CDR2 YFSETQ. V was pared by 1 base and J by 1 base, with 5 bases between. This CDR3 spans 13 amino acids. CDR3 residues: CASSLTGNTEAFF. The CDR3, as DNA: TGCGCCAGCAGCTTGACAGGGAACACTGAAGCTTTCTTT.

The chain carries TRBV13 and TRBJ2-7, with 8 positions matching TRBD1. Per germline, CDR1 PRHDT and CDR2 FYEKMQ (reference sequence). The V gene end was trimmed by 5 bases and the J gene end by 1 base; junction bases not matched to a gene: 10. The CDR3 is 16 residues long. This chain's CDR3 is CASSPRTGPASYEQYF. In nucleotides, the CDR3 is TGTGCCAGCAGCCCTCGGACAGGGCCTGCATCCTACGAGCAGTACTTC.

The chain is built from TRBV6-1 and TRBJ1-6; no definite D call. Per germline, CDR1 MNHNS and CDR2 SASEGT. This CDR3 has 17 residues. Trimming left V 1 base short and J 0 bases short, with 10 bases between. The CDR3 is CASSEGIRVSYNSPLHF. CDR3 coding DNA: TGTGCCAGCAGTGAAGGGATTCGGGTCTCCTATAATTCACCCCTCCACTTT.

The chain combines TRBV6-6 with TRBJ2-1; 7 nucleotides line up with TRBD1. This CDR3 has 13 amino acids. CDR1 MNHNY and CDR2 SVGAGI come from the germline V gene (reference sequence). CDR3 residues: CATGDGSAHEQFF. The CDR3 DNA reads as TGTGCTACAGGGGACGGGTCAGCGCATGAGCAGTTCTTC.

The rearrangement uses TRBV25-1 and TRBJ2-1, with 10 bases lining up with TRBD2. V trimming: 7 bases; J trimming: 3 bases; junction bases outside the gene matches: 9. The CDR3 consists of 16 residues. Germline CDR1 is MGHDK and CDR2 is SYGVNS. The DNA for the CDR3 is TGTGCCAGCACCAGCGGGGGGGACTTGAGCTACAATGAGCAGTTCTTC. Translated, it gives CASTSGGDLSYNEQFF. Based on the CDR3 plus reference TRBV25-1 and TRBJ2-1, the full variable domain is EADIYQTPRYLVIGTGKKITLECSQTMGHDKMYWYQQDPGMELHLIHYSYGVNSTEKGDLSSESTVSRIRTEHFPLTLESARPSHTSQYLCASTSGGDLSYNEQFFGPGTRLTVL.